This T cell receptor (beta chain) was sequenced during a study of graft-versus-host responses after intestinal transplantation. On this clone: Its target is unknown.

This table comes from immunoSEQ multiplex PCR, and its TCRdb copy is limited to in-frame clones, with some not included. The table records approximately 110,000 clones, roughly 92% of them present only once. Looked up from germline, CDR1 is MNHNS and CDR2 is SASEGT. The V and J ends lost 2 bases and 5 bases respectively, with 9 bases between them. The CDR3 spans 13 residues. The source material was unstimulated CD4+ T cells sorted from spleen or lymph node cells, sampled before transplant. This rearrangement joins TRBV6-1 to TRBJ2-5; either TRBD1 or TRBD2 may supply D (7 bases each). The TCR comes from a human donor who was the organ donor for an intestinal transplant. CDR3 protein: CASSEQGGETQYF. The CDR3 coding sequence is TGTGCCAGCAGTGAACAGGGGGGGGAGACCCAGTACTTC.